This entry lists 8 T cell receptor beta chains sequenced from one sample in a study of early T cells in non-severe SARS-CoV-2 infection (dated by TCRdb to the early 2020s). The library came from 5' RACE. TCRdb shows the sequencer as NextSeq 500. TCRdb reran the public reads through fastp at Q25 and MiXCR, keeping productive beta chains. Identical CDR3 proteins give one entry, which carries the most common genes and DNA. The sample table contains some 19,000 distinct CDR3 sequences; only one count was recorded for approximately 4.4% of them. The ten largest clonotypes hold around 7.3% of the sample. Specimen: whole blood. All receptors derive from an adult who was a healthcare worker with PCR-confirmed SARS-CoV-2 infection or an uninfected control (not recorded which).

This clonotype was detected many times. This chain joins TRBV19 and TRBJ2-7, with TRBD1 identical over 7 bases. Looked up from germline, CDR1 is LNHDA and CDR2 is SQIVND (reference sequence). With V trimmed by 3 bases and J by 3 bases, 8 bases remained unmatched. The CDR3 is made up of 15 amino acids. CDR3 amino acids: CASSIHRDRDYEQYF. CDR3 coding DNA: TGTGCCAGTAGTATTCACCGGGACAGAGACTACGAGCAGTACTTC.

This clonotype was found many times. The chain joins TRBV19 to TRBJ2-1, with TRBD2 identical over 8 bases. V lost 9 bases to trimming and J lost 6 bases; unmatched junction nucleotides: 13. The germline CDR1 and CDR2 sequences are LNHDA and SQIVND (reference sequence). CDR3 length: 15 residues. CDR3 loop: CASQPRGLVTNEQFF. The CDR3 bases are TGTGCCAGCCAACCAAGGGGACTAGTAACCAATGAGCAGTTCTTC.

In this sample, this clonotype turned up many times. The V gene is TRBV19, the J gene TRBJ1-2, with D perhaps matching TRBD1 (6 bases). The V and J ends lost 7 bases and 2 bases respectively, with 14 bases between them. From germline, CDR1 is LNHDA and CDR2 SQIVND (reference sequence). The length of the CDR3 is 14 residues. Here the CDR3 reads CASTPSRGNYGYTF. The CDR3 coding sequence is TGTGCCAGTACCCCATCCAGGGGAAACTATGGCTACACCTTC.

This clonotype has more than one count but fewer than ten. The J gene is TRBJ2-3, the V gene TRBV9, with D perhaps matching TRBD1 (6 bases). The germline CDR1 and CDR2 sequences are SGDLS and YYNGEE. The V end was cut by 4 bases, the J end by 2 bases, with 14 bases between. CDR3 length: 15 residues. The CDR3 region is CASSPGQFFTDTQYF. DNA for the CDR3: TGTGCCAGCAGCCCCGGACAGTTTTTCACAGATACGCAGTATTTT.

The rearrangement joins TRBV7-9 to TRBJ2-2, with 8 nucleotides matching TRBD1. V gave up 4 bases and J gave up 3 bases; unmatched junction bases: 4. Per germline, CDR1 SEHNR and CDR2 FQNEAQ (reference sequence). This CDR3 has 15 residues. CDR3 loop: CASSSPDRDTGELFF. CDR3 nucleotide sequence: TGTGCCAGCAGCTCTCCGGACAGGGACACCGGGGAGCTGTTTTTT. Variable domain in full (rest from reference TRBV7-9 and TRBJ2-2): DTGVSQNPRHKITKRGQNVTFRCDPISEHNRLYWYRQTLGQGPEFLTYFQNEAQLEKSRLLSDRFSAERPKGSFSTLEIQRTEQGDSAMYLCASSSPDRDTGELFFGEGSRLTVL.

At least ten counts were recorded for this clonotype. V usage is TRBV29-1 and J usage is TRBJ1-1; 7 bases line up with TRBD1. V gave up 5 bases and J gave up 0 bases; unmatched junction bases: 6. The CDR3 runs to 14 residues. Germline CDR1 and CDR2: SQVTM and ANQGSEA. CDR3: CSVYRGRVNTEAFF. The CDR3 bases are TGCAGCGTTTACAGGGGCCGGGTGAACACTGAAGCTTTCTTT.

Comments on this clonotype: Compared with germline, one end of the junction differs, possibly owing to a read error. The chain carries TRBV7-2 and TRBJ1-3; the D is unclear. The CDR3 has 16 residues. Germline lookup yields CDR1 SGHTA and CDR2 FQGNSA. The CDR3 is CASSLGTVHSENTIYF. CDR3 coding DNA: TGTGCCAGCAGCTTAGGAACAGTGCACTCTGAAAACACCATATATTTT. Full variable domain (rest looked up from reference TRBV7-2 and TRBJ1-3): GAGVSQSPSNKVTEKGKDVELRCDPISGHTALYWYRQSLGQGLEFLIYFQGNSAPDKSGLPSDRFSAERTGGSVSTLTIQRTQQEDSAVYLCASSLGTVHSENTIYFGEGSWLTVV.

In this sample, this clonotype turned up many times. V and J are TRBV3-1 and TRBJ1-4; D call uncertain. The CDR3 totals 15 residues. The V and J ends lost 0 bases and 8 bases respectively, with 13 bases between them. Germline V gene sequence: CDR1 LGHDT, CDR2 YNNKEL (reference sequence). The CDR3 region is CASSQDTAKGEKLFF. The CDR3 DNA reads TGTGCCAGCAGCCAAGATACAGCGAAAGGAGAAAAACTGTTTTTT.